The clone carrying this T cell receptor beta chain was seen a single time. The data derive from a study of blood T cell repertoires in COVID-19. Study background: Donors in the United States, Italy and Spain gave samples during acute or convalescent COVID-19. T cells, B-cell-depleted T cells, or PBMCs provided the cDNA or gDNA that served as material.

Under the authors' procedure: From reference gene primer amplification, estimates of nucleated cell counts were derived. Only in-frame clones appear in the TCRdb table, and some are missing; sequencing was by immunoSEQ multiplex PCR. V and J calls and clone size come straight from that table; D and trimming were deduced from the DNA. Found here are hundreds of thousands of clones, about nine tenths of them singletons; the top ten hold roughly 1.4%. Germline values: CDR1 SNHLY, CDR2 FYNNEI. The V and J ends lost 0 bases and 0 bases respectively, with 9 bases between them. CDR3 length equals 16 residues.

The chain joins TRBV2 to TRBJ2-1; D ambiguous. Material for sequencing was peripheral blood. This TCR was recovered from a woman between 25 and 40 years old with active or convalescent COVID-19. The CDR3 sequence is CASSEAPKSSYNEQFF. The DNA of the CDR3 is TGTGCCAGCAGTGAAGCGCCCAAGAGCTCCTACAATGAGCAGTTCTTC.